This T cell receptor beta chain was found in a study of PD-1 blockade in classical Hodgkin lymphoma. Brentuximab vedotin exposure varied, and every patient relapsed after autologous stem cell transplantation. Under best response, outcomes were complete response, partial response or progressive disease. A remark on this clone: No antigen is known for it.

Study-level results: Diminished baseline TCR diversity has been reported in newly diagnosed patients relative to healthy donors. Whoever responded completely had baseline diversity much like that seen in newly diagnosed patients. At C4D1, TCR diversity had climbed significantly for CD4+ cells, though not for CD8+ cells.

Clones were sequenced by immunoSEQ multiplex PCR, and TCRdb holds only the in-frame ones, with some missing. The sample has tens of thousands of clones; roughly 78% are singletons. This TCR came from a human donor with classical Hodgkin lymphoma. The sample consisted of peripheral blood mononuclear cells (PBMCs), taken at baseline.

The CDR3 nucleotides read TGCGCCAGCAGCCGCCGCGGGAGGGCCATGAACACTGAAGCTTTCTTT. Encoded protein: CASSRRGRAMNTEAFF. This sequence joins TRBV4-3 and TRBJ1-1; D unclear. The germline V gene encodes CDR1 LGHNA and CDR2 YSLEER. The CDR3 is 16 amino acids. Trimming took 4 bases from V and 0 from J, leaving 15 bases between them.